This T cell receptor (beta chain) was sequenced during a study of read filtering for tumor transcriptome and immune sequencing. This clonotype occurred many times. V was clipped by 8 bases and J by 10 bases, with 18 bases between them. The CDR3 has 13 residues. From germline, CDR1 is MNHNS and CDR2 SASEGT. From 400 to 450 ng of RNA, a library with molecular barcoded alpha/delta and beta/gamma adaptors was made. TCRdb reprocessed the reads via MiXCR and lists one record per CDR3 protein. The sample holds some 38,000 distinct CDR3 sequences, 14% seen once. This clonotype was sampled from a donor aged 40 or over with multiple myeloma. Specimen: a population of CD138-negative cells sorted from bone marrow. The chain links TRBV6-1 to TRBJ1-5; no clear D gene. The CDR3 DNA is TGTGCCAGCCTCAGAAGTCTCTGGGGACCCCAGCATTTT. Protein: CASLRSLWGPQHF.